This T cell receptor beta chain was recovered during a study of T cell responses to AZD1222 COVID-19 vaccine. Remarks on this clone: Its antigen is undetermined.

With V trimmed by 5 bases and J by 4 bases, 8 bases remained unmatched. The germline V gene has CDR1 KGHSH and CDR2 LQKENI. The CDR3 is made up of 14 amino acids. The protocol was immunoSEQ multiplex PCR, while the TCRdb copy is restricted to in-frame clones and leaves out a portion. The data contain about 140,000 clones, around 90% of them singletons. The study's findings and limits: Just a handful of people given AZD1222 tested seropositive at baseline. Unmutated variant regions reportedly attract nearly half of all spike-specific TCRs. A mostly white British donor set with more females was recruited, and clonal diversity was possibly underestimated. Researchers took repertoire samples only after the peak T cell response had come.

The chain couples TRBV18 to TRBJ2-7; 7 nucleotides align to TRBD1. Sequenced material: peripheral blood, taken on day 0 of AZD1222 vaccination. The TCR was taken from an adult in good health. The CDR3 protein is CASSAGTEGYEQYF. CDR3 DNA: TGTGCCAGCTCAGCCGGGACAGAGGGTTACGAGCAGTACTTC.